This is a list of T cell receptor beta chains from one sample in a study of OX40 agonist ivuxolimab in advanced cancers. Profiled with immunoSEQ multiplex PCR; TCRdb holds only in-frame clones, not every one. The profile shows 50,000 to 80,000 clones, approximately 90% of them singletons. Here the sequenced sample was CD4+ or CD8+ T cells sorted from blood, taken in a trial of the OX40 agonist ivuxolimab. The source is an adult with an advanced solid tumor such as melanoma, head and neck, liver or kidney cancer. The CDR3 runs from the conserved cysteine through the conserved F or W.

V gene,CDR3 protein
TRBV18,CASSKRDREGEQFF
TRBV5-4,CASSLVGLGATDTQYF
TRBV5-4,CASNRAGAAKNIQYF
TRBV19,CATLTSGSGNEQFF
TRBV7-6,CASSLSTASYEQYF
TRBV5-6,CASSLGDTVNEKLFF
TRBV27,CASSFGRTYNEQFF
TRBV19,CATKGGHRTEAFF
TRBV10-1,CASTSIGAGVAYEQYF
TRBV19,CASSPTKSSYNEQFF
TRBV6-5,CASSEMGRRGYTF
TRBV6-5,CATSTSGPSEQYF
TRBV10-1,CAGDGGFDWRCTF
TRBV18,CASSPSRLDTGELFF
TRBV2,CASSVSGNNQPQHF
TRBV19,CASNPGTLKNQPQHF
TRBV10-3,CAISGLSGLTPYEQYF
TRBV5-1,CASRTGTSTDTQYF
TRBV11-2,CASSIGLTGEQYF
TRBV11-3,CASSYATGLFSDTQYF
TRBV25-1,CASSLADLGGNEQFF
TRBV5-4,CASSLISGLAGGDEQFF
TRBV7-9,CASSLVGTSGRTGYEQYF